Below, 20 T cell receptor beta chains from the same sample are listed, as sequenced in a study of breast tumors, draining lymph nodes, adjacent tissues. TCRdb re-called the multiplex PCR reads with MiXCR, one entry per CDR3 protein. The sample has 200,000 to 250,000 distinct CDR3 sequences; roughly 30% are singletons. The lymph nodes were axillary draining lymph nodes from breast cancer patients. The material sequenced was axillary lymph node tissue. The receptors here all came from a female donor with breast cancer. Some clones in this sample may be carry-over from other donors' samples.

This clonotype has ten or more counts. The chain employs TRBV5-1 and TRBJ2-7, with D unclear. Germline CDR1 reads SGHRS; CDR2 reads YFSETQ. This CDR3 is 11 amino acids long. V lost 4 bases and J 3 bases, leaving 5 bases between the germline ends. The CDR3 loop reads CASSNYYEQYF. The CDR3 DNA reads TGCGCCAGCAGCAACTACTACGAGCAGTACTTC.

This chain joins TRBV29-1 and TRBJ2-5, with 13 bases identical to TRBD2. The CDR3 loop spans 13 amino acids. CDR1 is SQVTM, CDR2 ANQGSEA, per germline. J lost 6 bases, V lost 8 bases, and 6 bases had no gene match. This chain's CDR3 is CSRTSGSLQTQYF. The CDR3 nucleotides are TGCAGCCGGACTAGCGGGAGTTTACAGACCCAGTACTTC.

This chain connects TRBV24-1 to TRBJ1-4; D might be TRBD1 (6 bases). Trimming removed 2 bases at V and 5 bases at J, with 17 bases between. The CDR3 loop spans 17 amino acids. Germline V gene sequence: CDR1 KGHDR, CDR2 SFDVKD. The CDR3 region is CATSDSAPGQTNEKLFF. The DNA of the CDR3 is TGTGCCACCAGTGATTCCGCCCCGGGACAAACAAATGAAAAACTGTTTTTT.

This clonotype came up many times. The chain is built from TRBV2 and TRBJ2-7; no definite D call. The CDR3 is made up of 11 amino acids. V was cut by 4 bases and J by 6 bases, with 7 bases left in between. CDR1 SNHLY and CDR2 FYNNEI come from the germline V gene. In nucleotides, the CDR3 is TGTGCCAGCAGTGTGTTGGGCGAGCAGTACTTC. Residues: CASSVLGEQYF.

This clonotype occurred many times. Here the CDR3 DNA reads TGCGCCAGCAGCTTTACGGGAGGGCCCACCGGGGAGCTGTTTTTT. Encoded protein: CASSFTGGPTGELFF. The chain links TRBV5-1 to TRBJ2-2; TRBD2 matches at 8 bases. Per germline, CDR1 SGHRS and CDR2 YFSETQ. The CDR3 is made up of 15 amino acids. Trimming at V came to 2 bases and at J to 4 bases, leaving 4 bases not matched to a gene.

On this clonotype itself: One base away lies a much larger clone, so this may be a sequencing read error. The chain links TRBV20-1 to TRBJ2-7; 7 bases match TRBD2. There are 14 residues in the CDR3. The germline gives CDR1 DFQATT, CDR2 SNEGSKA (reference sequence). V shed 3 bases and J 6 bases; nucleotides not matched to a gene: 11. CDR3 amino acids: CSASGGGPISEQYF. Here the CDR3 DNA reads TGCAGTGCTAGTGGGGGGGGACCCATATCCGAGCAGTACTTC.

At least ten counts were recorded for this clonotype. This rearrangement joins TRBV4-1 to TRBJ2-5, with 9 bases lining up with TRBD1. Germline V gene data show CDR1 as MGHRA and CDR2 as YSYEKL. V shed 4 bases and J 5 bases; nucleotides not matched to a gene: 14. The CDR3 sequence is 17 residues long. The CDR3 spells CASSLGNRGRAVETQYF. Here the CDR3 DNA reads TGCGCCAGCAGCCTCGGGAACAGGGGGCGCGCGGTTGAGACCCAGTACTTC.

Concerning this clonotype itself: With a much larger clone just one base away, this may be a read error. The rearrangement uses TRBV30 and TRBJ2-1, with TRBD1 identical over 9 bases. The germline V gene encodes CDR1 GTSNPN and CDR2 SVGIG (reference sequence). The CDR3 covers 16 residues. DNA for the CDR3: TGTGCCTGGAGTAACACAGGGACAGGGAGATCGACTGAGCAGCTCTTC. Translating it yields CAWSNTGTGRSTEQLF. Complete variable domain (other parts from reference TRBV30 and TRBJ2-1): SQTIHQWPATLVQPVGSPLSLECTVEGTSNPNLYWYRQAAGRGLQLLFYSVGIGQISSEVPQNLSASRPQDRQFILSSKKLLLSDSGFYLCAWSNTGTGRSTEQLFGPGTRLTVL.

V and J are TRBV19 and TRBJ1-5, with a weak D call TRBD1 (6 bases). The germline CDR1 and CDR2 sequences are LNHDA and SQIVND (reference sequence). Trimming took 4 bases from V and 11 from J, leaving 12 bases between them. CDR3 length: 12 residues. The DNA of the CDR3 is TGTGCCAGTAGTACGAGGGGGGAGACCCAGCATTTT. This codes for CASSTRGETQHF.

This clonotype was observed at least ten times. The genes are TRBV3-1 and TRBJ2-1, with 7 positions matching TRBD2. The CDR3 is 11 residues long. CDR1 and CDR2 from the germline V gene are LGHDT and YNNKEL (reference sequence). After removal of 6 bases from V and 10 bases from J, the junction contained 3 bases not matched to a gene. The DNA of the CDR3 is TGTGCCAGCAGTCTAGCGGCCGAGCAGTTCTTC. Translation: CASSLAAEQFF.

In regard to this clonotype: The junction departs from the called germline gene at one end, perhaps through a read error. The rearrangement uses TRBV20-1 and TRBJ1-6, with a weak D call TRBD1 (5 bases). This CDR3 has 15 residues. The V gene's germline CDR1 is DFQATT and CDR2 SNEGSKA (reference sequence). The CDR3 coding sequence is TGCAGCGCTAAGGGGAGCTGGGGAGATAATTCACCCCTCCACTTT. Amino acids: CSAKGSWGDNSPLHF.

This clonotype was seen many times. A much bigger clone sits one base away, suggesting this may be a read error. Here the CDR3 DNA reads TGCAGTGCTCCCCGGACAGGGCTGGACGCGCAGTACTTC. It yields the protein CSAPRTGLDAQYF. This chain links TRBV20-1 with TRBJ2-7; TRBD1 matches 8 bases. From germline, CDR1 is DFQATT and CDR2 SNEGSKA (reference sequence). V trimming: 5 bases; J trimming: 9 bases; junction bases outside the gene matches: 12. This CDR3 has 13 residues.

This clonotype was counted at least ten times. A read error may be the cause here, since a much bigger clone is one base away. The chain links TRBV7-3 to TRBJ2-5, with 9 bases fitting TRBD1. The CDR3 contains 17 residues. Per the germline V gene, CDR1 is SGHTA and CDR2 is FQGTGA. The CDR3 DNA is TGTGCCAGCAGCTTAACCTCAACAGGGGGCTCACAAGAGCCCCAGTACTTC. This codes for CASSLTSTGGSQEPQYF.

The chain joins TRBV12-3 or TRBV12-4 to TRBJ2-7; a weak D match, TRBD2 (5 bases). The CDR3 is made up of 14 amino acids. The V end was cut by 11 bases, the J end by 7 bases, with 24 bases between. The CDR3 nucleotides are TGTGCCTCACGGCGCTCTGGAGGCGTGTGGGAGCAGTACTTC. The encoded protein is CASRRSGGVWEQYF.

This clonotype has ten or more counts. The chain uses TRBV5-4 and TRBJ2-7; weak D call: TRBD1 (6 bases). The V and J ends lost 5 bases and 1 base respectively, with 16 bases between them. The germline V gene has CDR1 SGHNT and CDR2 YYREEE (reference sequence). The CDR3 consists of 15 residues. The CDR3 DNA reads as TGTGCCAGCAGTCTGGACAGACAGCCATCCTACGAGCAGTACTTC. Translating gives CASSLDRQPSYEQYF.

At least ten counts were recorded for this clonotype. V usage is TRBV7-9 and J usage is TRBJ1-4; 7 nucleotides align to TRBD1. The V segment lost 3 bases and the J segment 6 bases; nucleotides outside the gene matches: 4. The CDR3 runs 14 residues. CDR1 and CDR2 from the germline V gene are SEHNR and FQNEAQ (reference sequence). CDR3 bases: TGTGCCAGCAGCTTCGGGCAGGGGGATGAAAAACTGTTTTTT. It is translated as CASSFGQGDEKLFF.

This clonotype was recorded at least ten times. The chain carries TRBV11-1 and TRBJ2-3; D is unclear. Germline lookup yields CDR1 SGHAT and CDR2 FQDESV (reference sequence). The CDR3 runs to 17 residues. The germline V and J ends were trimmed by 3 bases and 0 bases, with 16 bases remaining between them. The CDR3 bases are TGTGCCAGCAGCTTGGAAAGGGCCCCTCTTAGCACAGATACGCAGTATTTT. It encodes CASSLERAPLSTDTQYF.

This clonotype has at least ten counts. The CDR3 region is CASSTREAYGYTF. The CDR3 DNA follows: TGTGCCAGTAGTACCCGGGAAGCATATGGCTACACCTTC. The rearrangement uses TRBV19 and TRBJ1-2; the D is unclear. The CDR3 has 13 amino acids. From germline, CDR1 is LNHDA and CDR2 SQIVND (reference sequence). V was trimmed by 4 bases and J by 5 bases, leaving 11 bases between them.

This chain links TRBV19 with TRBJ1-3; 9 positions agree with TRBD1. V lost 7 bases to trimming and J lost 8 bases; unmatched junction nucleotides: 9. Germline assignment: CDR1 LNHDA and CDR2 SQIVND (reference sequence). This CDR3 has 14 residues. The CDR3, as DNA: TGTGCCAGTACAGTGACAGGGGGGGGATACACCATATATTTT. This encodes CASTVTGGGYTIYF.

Comments on this clonotype: This sequence may be a read error, since a much larger clone differs from it by one base. This chain links TRBV5-4 with TRBJ2-2; D is unresolved. CDR1 and CDR2 from the germline V gene are SGHNT and YYREEE (reference sequence). This CDR3 is built from 16 residues. V shed 0 bases and J shed 2 bases, with 11 bases lying between them. The CDR3: CASSLDPGTNTGELFF. The CDR3 coding sequence is TGTGCCAGCAGCTTGGACCCAGGCACCAACACCGGGGAGCTGTTTTTT.